What follows describes a single T cell receptor beta chain. This CDR3 region has 14 residues. CDR1 and CDR2 from the germline V gene are SGHTA and FQGNSA. Unmatched junction bases numbered 4, after V lost 0 bases and J lost 5 bases. The entry originates in a study of T cell repertoires in ileal Crohn's disease. Specified time point: neoterminal ileum biopsy at postoperative endoscopy, about 6 months after surgery. Sequenced by immunoSEQ multiplex PCR; TCRdb stores in-frame clones only, minus some. In the table there are more than 10,000 clones, approximately 80% of which are singletons. The sample taken for sequencing was ileal tissue. The TCR was taken from an adult with Crohn's disease. This chain uses TRBV7-2 with TRBJ2-7, with 7 nucleotides matching TRBD2. CDR3 bases: TGTGCCAGCAGCTTAGCGGGGGGGTGGAACGAGCAGTACTTC. Translating gives CASSLAGGWNEQYF. The variable domain in full, completed from reference TRBV7-2 and TRBJ2-7, reads GAGVSQSPSNKVTEKGKDVELRCDPISGHTALYWYRQSLGQGLEFLIYFQGNSAPDKSGLPSDRFSAERTGGSVSTLTIQRTQQEDSAVYLCASSLAGGWNEQYFGPGTRLTVT.